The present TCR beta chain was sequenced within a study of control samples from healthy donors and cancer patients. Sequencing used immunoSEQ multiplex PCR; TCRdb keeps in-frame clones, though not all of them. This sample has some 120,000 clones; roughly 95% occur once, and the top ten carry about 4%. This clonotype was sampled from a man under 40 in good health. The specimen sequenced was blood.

The CDR3 DNA sequence: TGTGCCAGCAGCCAAGCGGAGGAAAGAAATGAGCAGTTCTTC. Its translation: CASSQAEERNEQFF. This chain joins TRBV3-1 (or the pseudogene TRBV3-2) and TRBJ2-1, with a tentative D call TRBD2 (5 bases). The CDR3 has 14 residues. Trimming removed 1 base from V and 7 bases from J, with 11 bases in between. Looked up from germline, CDR1 is LGHDT and CDR2 is YNNKEL (reference sequence).